The T cell receptor (beta chain) described here comes from a study of PD-L1 blockade in urothelial cancer. Profiled with immunoSEQ multiplex PCR; TCRdb holds only in-frame clones, not every one. The sample shows around 26,000 clones, approximately 81% of them seen only once. Germline lookup yields CDR1 SGHTA and CDR2 FQGTGA. The V gene end was trimmed by 6 bases and the J gene end by 4 bases; junction bases not matched to a gene: 7. The CDR3 covers 14 residues. Time point in this sample: peripheral blood 6 weeks after treatment start. Sample: PBMCs, taken around atezolizumab (anti-PD-L1) treatment. This chain joins TRBV7-3 and TRBJ2-7; 9 bases agree with TRBD1. The sequence came from a man between 70 and 80 years old with urothelial cancer. Here the CDR3 reads CASSLDRGSYEQYF. CDR3 DNA sequence: TGTGCCAGCAGTTTAGACAGGGGGTCGTACGAGCAGTACTTC.